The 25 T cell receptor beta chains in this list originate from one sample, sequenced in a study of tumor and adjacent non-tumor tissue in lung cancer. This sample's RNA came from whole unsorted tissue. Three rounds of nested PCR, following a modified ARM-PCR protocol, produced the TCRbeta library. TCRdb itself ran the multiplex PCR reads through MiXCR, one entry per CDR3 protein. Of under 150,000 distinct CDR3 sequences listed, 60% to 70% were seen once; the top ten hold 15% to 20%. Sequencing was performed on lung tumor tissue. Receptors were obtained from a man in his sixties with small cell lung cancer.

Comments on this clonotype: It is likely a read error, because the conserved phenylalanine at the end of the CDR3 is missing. The CDR3 DNA sequence: TGTGCCTGCAGGGACAGGGGGCGAGGAGGCGAGCTTAATGAAAAACTGTTTCTT. It yields the protein CACRDRGRGGELNEKLFL. V usage is TRBV6-1 and J usage is TRBJ1-4, with 12 bases lining up with TRBD1. Germline V CDR1 and CDR2: MNHNS, SASEGT. This CDR3 has 18 residues.

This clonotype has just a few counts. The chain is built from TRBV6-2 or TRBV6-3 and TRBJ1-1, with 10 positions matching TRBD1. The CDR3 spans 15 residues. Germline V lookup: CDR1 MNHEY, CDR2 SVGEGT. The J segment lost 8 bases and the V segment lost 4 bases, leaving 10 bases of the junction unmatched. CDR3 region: CASSSLGQGKGEAFF. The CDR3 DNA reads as TGTGCCAGCAGTTCCTTGGGACAGGGGAAGGGGGAAGCTTTCTTT.

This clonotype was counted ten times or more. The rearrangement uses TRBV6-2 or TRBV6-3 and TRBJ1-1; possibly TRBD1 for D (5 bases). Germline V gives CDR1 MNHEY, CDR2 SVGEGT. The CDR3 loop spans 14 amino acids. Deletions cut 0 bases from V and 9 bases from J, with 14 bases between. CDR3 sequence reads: CASSYSGLPAQAFF. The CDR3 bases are TGTGCCAGCAGTTACTCGGGACTACCGGCTCAAGCTTTCTTT.

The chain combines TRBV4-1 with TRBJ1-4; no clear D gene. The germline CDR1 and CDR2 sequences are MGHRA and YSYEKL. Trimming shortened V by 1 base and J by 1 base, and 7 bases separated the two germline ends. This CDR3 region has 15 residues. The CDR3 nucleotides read TGCGCCAGCAGCCAAGGGACCGTAACTAATGAAAAACTGTTTTTT. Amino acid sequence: CASSQGTVTNEKLFF.

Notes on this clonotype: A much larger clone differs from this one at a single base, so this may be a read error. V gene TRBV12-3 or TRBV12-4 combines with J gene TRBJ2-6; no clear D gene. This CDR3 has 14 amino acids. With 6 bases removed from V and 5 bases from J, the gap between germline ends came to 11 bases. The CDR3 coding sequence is TGTGCCAGCAGCCCTCCTCTGAGGGCCAACGTCCTGACTTTC. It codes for CASSPPLRANVLTF.

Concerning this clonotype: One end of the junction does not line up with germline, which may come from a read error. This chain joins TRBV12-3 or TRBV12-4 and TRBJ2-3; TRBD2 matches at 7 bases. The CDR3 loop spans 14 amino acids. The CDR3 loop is CASSLAELVGAQYF. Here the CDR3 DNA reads TGTGCCAGCAGTCTAGCGGAACTAGTGGGTGCGCAGTATTTT.

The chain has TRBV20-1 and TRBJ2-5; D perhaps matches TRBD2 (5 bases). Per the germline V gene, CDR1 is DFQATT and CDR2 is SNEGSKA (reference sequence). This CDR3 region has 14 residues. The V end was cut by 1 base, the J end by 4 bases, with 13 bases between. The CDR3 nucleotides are TGCAGTGCTAGAGGGACTTCGGGTCTAGAGACCCAGTACTTC. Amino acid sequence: CSARGTSGLETQYF.

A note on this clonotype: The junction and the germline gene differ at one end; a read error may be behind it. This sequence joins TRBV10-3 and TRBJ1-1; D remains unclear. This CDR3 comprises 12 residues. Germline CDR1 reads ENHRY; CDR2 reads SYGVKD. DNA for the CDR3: TGTGCCACTCGGGCCATCAACACTGGAGCTTTCTTT. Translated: CATRAINTGAFF.

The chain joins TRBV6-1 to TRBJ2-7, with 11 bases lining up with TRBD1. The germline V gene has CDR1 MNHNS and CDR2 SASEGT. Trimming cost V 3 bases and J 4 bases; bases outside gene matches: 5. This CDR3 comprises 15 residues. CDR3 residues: CASSDRDRGSYEQYF. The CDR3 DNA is TGTGCCAGCAGTGATCGGGACAGGGGGTCTTACGAGCAGTACTTC.

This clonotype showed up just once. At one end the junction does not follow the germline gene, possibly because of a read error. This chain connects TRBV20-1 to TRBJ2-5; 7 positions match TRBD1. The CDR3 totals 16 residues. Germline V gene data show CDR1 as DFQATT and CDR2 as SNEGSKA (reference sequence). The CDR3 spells CNAREERGLSEETQYF. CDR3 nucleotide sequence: TGCAATGCTAGAGAGGAGAGGGGGCTATCGGAGGAGACCCAGTACTTC.

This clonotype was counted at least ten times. CDR3 DNA: TGTGCCAGGCCTGGGTACGAGCAGTACGTC. This gives the protein CARPGYEQYV. The J gene is TRBJ2-7, the V gene TRBV6-5; D is undetermined. Germline V CDR1 and CDR2: MNHEY, SVGAGI. V was shortened by 9 bases and J by 4 bases, with 7 bases between the two germline ends. The length of the CDR3 is 10 residues.

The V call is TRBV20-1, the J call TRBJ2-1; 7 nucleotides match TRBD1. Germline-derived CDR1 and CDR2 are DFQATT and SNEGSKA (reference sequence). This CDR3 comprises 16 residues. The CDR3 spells CTTKNTGVGFYNEQFF. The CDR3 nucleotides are TGCACTACTAAAAATACAGGGGTAGGGTTCTACAATGAGCAGTTCTTC.

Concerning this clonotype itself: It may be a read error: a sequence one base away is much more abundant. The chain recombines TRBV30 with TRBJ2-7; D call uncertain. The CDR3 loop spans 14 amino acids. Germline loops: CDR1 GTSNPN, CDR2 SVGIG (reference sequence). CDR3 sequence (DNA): TGTGCCTGGGGTGTAGTGGCACTGACCCACGAGCAGTACTTC. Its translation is CAWGVVALTHEQYF.

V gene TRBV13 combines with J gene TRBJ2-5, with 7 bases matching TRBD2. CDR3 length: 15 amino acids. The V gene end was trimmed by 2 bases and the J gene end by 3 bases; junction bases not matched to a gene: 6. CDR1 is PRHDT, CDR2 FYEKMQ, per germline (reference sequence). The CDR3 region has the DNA TGTGCCAGCAGCTTAAGTCCGGGGAGGGAAGAGACCCAGTACTTC. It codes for CASSLSPGREETQYF. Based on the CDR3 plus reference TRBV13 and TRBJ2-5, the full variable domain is AAGVIQSPRHLIKEKRETATLKCYPIPRHDTVYWYQQGPGQDPQFLISFYEKMQSDKGSIPDRFSAQQFSDYHSELNMSSLELGDSALYFCASSLSPGREETQYFGPGTRLLVL.

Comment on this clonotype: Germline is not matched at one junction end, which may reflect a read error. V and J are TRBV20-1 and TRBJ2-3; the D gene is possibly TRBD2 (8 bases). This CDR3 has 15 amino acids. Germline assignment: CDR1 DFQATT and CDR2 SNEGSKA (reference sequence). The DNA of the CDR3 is TGCAGTGCTTTCCGGACTAGCAGGGGGGGGGATATGCAGTATTTT. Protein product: CSAFRTSRGGDMQYF.

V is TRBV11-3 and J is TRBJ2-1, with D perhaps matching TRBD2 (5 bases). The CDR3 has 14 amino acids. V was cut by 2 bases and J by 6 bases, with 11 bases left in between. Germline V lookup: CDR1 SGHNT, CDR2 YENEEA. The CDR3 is CASSLLPGGNEQFF. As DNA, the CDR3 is TGTGCCAGCAGCTTACTGCCCGGAGGCAATGAGCAGTTCTTC.

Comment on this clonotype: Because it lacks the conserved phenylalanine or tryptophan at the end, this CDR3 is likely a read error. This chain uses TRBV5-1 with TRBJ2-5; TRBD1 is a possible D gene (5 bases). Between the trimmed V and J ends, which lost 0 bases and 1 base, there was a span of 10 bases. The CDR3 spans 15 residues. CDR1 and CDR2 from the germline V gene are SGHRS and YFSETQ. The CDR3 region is CASSLGQGLQETQYY. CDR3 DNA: TGCGCCAGCAGCTTGGGTCAGGGCCTCCAAGAGACCCAGTACTAC.

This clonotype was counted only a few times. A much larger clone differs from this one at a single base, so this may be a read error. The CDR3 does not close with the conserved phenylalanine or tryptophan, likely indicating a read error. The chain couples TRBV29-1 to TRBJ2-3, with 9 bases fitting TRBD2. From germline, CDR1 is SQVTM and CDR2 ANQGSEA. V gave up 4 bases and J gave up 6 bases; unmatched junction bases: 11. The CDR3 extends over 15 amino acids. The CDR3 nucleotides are TGCAGCGTTGGGAGGGCTAGCGGGGTGAGGGATACGCAGTATCTT. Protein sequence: CSVGRASGVRDTQYL.

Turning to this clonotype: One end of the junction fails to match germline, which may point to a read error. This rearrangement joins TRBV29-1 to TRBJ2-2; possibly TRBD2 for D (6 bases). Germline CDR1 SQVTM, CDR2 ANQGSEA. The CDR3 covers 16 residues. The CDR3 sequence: CSVVCALAANTGELSF. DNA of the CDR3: TGCAGCGTTGTATGTGCACTAGCAGCGAACACCGGGGAGCTGTCTTTC.

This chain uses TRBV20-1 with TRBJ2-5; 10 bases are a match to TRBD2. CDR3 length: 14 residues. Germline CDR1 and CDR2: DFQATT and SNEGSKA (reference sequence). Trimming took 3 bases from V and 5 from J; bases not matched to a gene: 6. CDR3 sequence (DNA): TGCAGTGCTAGGAGAGCGGGAGGGGTCGAGACCCAGTACTTC. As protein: CSARRAGGVETQYF.

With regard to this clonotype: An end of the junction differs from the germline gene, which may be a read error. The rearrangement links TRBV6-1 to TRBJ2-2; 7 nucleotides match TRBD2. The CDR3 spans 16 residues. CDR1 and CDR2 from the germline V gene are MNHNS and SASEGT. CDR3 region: CASSETRGRDTEELFF. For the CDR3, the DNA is TGTGCCAGCAGTGAAACCCGCGGGAGAGACACCGAGGAGCTGTTTTTT.

This chain's CDR3 is CSARDALLTYQETQYF. DNA of the CDR3: TGCAGTGCTAGAGATGCCCTTTTAACGTACCAAGAGACCCAGTACTTC. The V and J genes are TRBV20-1 and TRBJ2-5; no clear D gene. Germline CDR1 reads DFQATT; CDR2 reads SNEGSKA (reference sequence). The CDR3 sequence is 16 residues long. Trimming took off 0 bases at V and 0 bases at J, with 14 bases between the two ends.

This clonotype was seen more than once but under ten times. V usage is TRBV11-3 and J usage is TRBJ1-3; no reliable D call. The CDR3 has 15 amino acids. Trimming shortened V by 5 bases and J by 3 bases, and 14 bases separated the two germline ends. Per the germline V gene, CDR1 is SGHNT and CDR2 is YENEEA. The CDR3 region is CASSPMLGYGNTIYF. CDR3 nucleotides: TGTGCCAGCAGCCCGATGTTGGGGTATGGAAACACCATATATTTT.

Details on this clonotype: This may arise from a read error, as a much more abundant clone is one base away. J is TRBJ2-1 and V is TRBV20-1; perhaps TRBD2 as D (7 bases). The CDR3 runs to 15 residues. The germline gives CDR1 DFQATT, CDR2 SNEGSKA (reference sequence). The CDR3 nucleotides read TGCAGTGCTAGTGAACTAGAGGGGGACTACAATGGGCAGTTCTTC. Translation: CSASELEGDYNGQFF.

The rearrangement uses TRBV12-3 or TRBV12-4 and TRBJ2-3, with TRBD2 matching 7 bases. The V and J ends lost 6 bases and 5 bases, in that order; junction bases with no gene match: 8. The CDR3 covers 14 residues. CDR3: CASSPGTNKDTQYF. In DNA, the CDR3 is TGTGCCAGCAGCCCCGGGACTAACAAAGATACGCAGTATTTT.